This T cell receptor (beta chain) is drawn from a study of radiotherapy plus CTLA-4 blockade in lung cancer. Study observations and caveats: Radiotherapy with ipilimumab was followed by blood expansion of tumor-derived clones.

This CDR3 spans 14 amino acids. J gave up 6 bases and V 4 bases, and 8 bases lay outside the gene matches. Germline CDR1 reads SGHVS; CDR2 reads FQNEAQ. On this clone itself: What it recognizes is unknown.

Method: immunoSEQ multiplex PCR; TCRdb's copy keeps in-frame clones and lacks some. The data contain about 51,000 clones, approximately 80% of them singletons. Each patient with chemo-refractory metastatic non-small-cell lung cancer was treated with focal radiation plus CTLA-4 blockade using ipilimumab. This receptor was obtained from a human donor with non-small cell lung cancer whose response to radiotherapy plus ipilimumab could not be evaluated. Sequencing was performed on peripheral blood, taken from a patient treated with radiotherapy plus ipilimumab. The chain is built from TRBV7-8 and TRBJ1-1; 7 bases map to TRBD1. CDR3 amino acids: CASSSGRGFPEAFF. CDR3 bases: TGTGCCAGCAGCTCGGGCAGGGGGTTCCCTGAAGCTTTCTTT.